This T cell receptor beta chain originates from a study of blood T cell repertoires in COVID-19. Overall study context: Sites across the United States, Italy and Spain contributed samples from acute and convalescent COVID-19.

Data came from immunoSEQ multiplex PCR; TCRdb stores just in-frame clones and leaves some out. Among 170,000 or so clones, about 86% were seen once, and the ten largest hold roughly 7%. This clone was counted only a few times. The CDR3 has 13 residues. In germline, CDR1 is MNHEY, CDR2 SVGAGI. The V gene is TRBV6-5, the J gene TRBJ1-3; D ambiguous. The sequencing input was peripheral blood. This clonotype was obtained from a man between 45 and 60 years old with active or convalescent COVID-19. The CDR3 bases are TGTGCTGTCAGGCTCCACTCTGGAAACACCATATATTTT. Translating it yields CAVRLHSGNTIYF.